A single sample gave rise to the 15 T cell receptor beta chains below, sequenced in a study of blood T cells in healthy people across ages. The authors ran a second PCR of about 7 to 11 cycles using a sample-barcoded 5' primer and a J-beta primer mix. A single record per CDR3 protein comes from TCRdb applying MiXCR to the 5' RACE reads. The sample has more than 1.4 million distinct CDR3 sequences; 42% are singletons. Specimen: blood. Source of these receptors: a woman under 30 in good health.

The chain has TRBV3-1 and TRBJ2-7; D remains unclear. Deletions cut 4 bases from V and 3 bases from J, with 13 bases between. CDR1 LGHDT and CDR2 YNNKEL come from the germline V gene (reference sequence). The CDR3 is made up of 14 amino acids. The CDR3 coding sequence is TGTGCCAGCAGCCGGCAAGGGCTTGGCTACGAGCAGTACTTC. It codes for CASSRQGLGYEQYF.

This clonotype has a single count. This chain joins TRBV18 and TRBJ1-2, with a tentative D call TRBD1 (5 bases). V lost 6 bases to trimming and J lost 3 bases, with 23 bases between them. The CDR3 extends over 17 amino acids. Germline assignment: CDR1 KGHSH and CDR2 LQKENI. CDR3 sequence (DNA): TGTGCCAGCTCCCGCTCTATGTCCGAGACAGACTACTATGGCTACACCTTC. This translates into CASSRSMSETDYYGYTF.

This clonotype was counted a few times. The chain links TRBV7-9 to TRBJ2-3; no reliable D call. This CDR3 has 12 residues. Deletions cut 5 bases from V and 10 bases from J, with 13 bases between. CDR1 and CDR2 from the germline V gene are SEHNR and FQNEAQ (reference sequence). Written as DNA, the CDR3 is TGTGCCAGCAGCGTAAAGGAGTGGGCGCAGTATTTT. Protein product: CASSVKEWAQYF.

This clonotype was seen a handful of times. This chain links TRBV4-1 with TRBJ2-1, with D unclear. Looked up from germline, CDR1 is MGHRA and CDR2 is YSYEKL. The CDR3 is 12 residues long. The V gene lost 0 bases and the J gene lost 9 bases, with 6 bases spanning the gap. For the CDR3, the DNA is TGCGCCAGCAGCCAAGATCTAGGTGAGCAGTTCTTC. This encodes CASSQDLGEQFF.

The CDR3 nucleotides are TGCAGTGCTAGAGACGCGGGAGGAAACTACAATGAGCAGTTCTTC. Its protein is CSARDAGGNYNEQFF. The chain is built from TRBV20-1 and TRBJ2-1, with TRBD2 matching over 8 bases. The germline V gene has CDR1 DFQATT and CDR2 SNEGSKA (reference sequence). The CDR3 extends over 15 amino acids. After removal of 0 bases from V and 3 bases from J, the junction contained 4 bases not matched to a gene.

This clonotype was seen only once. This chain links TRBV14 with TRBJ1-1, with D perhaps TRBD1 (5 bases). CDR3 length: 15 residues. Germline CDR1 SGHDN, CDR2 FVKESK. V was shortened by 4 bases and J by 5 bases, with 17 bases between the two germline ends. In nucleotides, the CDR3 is TGTGCCAGCAGCCCATGGGGGAGGGTTCGAACTGAAGCTTTCTTT. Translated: CASSPWGRVRTEAFF.

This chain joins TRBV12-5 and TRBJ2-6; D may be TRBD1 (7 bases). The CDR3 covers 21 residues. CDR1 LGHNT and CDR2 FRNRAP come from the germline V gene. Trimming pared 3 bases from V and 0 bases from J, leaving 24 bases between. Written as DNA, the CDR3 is TGTGCTAGTGGTTTCCCCCCGGACGTCCAGGGGGACTTCTCTGGGGCCAACGTCCTGACTTTC. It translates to CASGFPPDVQGDFSGANVLTF.

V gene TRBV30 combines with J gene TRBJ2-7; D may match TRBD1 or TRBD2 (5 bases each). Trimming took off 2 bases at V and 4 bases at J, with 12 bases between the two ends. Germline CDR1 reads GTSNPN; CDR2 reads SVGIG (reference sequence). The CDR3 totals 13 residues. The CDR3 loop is CAWSREAGYEQYF. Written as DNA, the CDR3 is TGTGCCTGGAGTCGGGAAGCAGGGTACGAGCAGTACTTC. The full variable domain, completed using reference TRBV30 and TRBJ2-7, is SQTIHQWPATLVQPVGSPLSLECTVEGTSNPNLYWYRQAAGRGLQLLFYSVGIGQISSEVPQNLSASRPQDRQFILSSKKLLLSDSGFYLCAWSREAGYEQYFGPGTRLTVT.

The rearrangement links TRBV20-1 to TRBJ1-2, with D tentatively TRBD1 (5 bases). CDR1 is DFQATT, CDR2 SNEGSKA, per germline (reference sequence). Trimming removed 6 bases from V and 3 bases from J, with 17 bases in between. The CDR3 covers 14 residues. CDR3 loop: CSAPGVGDYYGYTF. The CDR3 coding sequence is TGCAGTGCCCCCGGCGTGGGGGACTACTATGGCTACACCTTC.

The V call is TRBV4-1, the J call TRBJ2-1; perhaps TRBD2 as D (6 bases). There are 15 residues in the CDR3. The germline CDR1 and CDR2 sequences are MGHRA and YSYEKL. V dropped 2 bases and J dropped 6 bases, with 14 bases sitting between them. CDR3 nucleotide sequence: TGCGCCAGCAGCCAAAATGAGGGACTTCTCAATGAGCAGTTCTTC. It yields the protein CASSQNEGLLNEQFF.

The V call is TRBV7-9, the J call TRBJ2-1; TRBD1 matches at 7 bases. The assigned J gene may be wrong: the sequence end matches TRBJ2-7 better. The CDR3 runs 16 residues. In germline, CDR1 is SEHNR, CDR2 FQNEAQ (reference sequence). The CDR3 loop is CASSPVEGASYNEQYF. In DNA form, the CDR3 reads TGTGCCAGCAGCCCCGTAGAGGGGGCCTCCTACAATGAGCAGTACTTC.

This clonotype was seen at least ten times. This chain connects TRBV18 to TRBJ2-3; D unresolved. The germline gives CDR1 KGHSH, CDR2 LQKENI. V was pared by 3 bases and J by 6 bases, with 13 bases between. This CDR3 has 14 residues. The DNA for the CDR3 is TGTGCCAGCTCACCGTACCTTTTTGTCGATACGCAGTATTTT. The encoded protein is CASSPYLFVDTQYF. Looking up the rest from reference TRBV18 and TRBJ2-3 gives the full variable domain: NAGVMQNPRHLVRRRGQEARLRCSPMKGHSHVYWYRQLPEEGLKFMVYLQKENIIDESGMPKERFSAEFPKEGPSILRIQQVVRGDSAAYFCASSPYLFVDTQYFGPGTRLTVL.

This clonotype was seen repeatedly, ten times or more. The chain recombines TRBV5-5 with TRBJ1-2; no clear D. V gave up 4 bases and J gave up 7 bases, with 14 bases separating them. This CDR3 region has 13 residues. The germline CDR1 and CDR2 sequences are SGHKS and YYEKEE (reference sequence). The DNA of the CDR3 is TGTGCCAGCAGCCCAGACTCGGCGGCTGGCTACACCTTC. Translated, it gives CASSPDSAAGYTF. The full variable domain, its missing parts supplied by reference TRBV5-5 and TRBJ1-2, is DAGVTQSPTHLIKTRGQQVTLRCSPISGHKSVSWYQQVLGQGPQFIFQYYEKEERGRGNFPDRFSARQFPNYSSELNVNALLLGDSALYLCASSPDSAAGYTFGSGTRLTVV.

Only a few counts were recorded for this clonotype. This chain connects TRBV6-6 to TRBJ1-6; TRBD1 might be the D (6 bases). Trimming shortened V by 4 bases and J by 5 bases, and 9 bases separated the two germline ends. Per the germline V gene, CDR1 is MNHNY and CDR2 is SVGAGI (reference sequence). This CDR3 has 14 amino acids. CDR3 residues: CASSWQGNNSPLHF. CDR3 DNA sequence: TGTGCCAGCAGTTGGCAGGGGAATAATTCACCCCTCCACTTT.

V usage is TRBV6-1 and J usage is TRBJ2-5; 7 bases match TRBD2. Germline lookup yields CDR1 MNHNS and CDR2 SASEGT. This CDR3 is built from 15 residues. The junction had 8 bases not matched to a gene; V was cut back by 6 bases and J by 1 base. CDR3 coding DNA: TGTGCCAGCAGGGGGTCACTAGCGAGCCAAGAGACCCAGTACTTC. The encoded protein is CASRGSLASQETQYF.